This TCR beta chain was found in a study of tumor and adjacent non-tumor tissue in lung cancer. Across the whole study: The cohort had 12 to 13 adenocarcinoma, 2 squamous cell and 1 small cell patients. Study outcomes and limitations: Shorter survival was associated with higher TCR diversity in tumors.

Turning to this clonotype: Its target is unknown.

The CDR3 runs 12 residues. CDR1 and CDR2 from the germline V gene are SQVTM and ANQGSEA. V was pared by 4 bases and J by 5 bases, with 10 bases between. No cell sorting was done before RNA was extracted from the tissue. The normal lung tissue was taken more than 3 cm from the tumor edge. A modified ARM-PCR protocol with three rounds of nested PCR amplified TCRbeta. MiXCR was run by TCRdb on the multiplex PCR reads, yielding one entry per CDR3 protein. The sample has under 95,000 distinct CDR3 sequences, approximately 80% seen once. The material sequenced was distant non-tumor lung tissue. The sequence was obtained from a man aged 60-69 years with non-small cell lung cancer. The chain is built from TRBV29-1 and TRBJ2-3; D possibly corresponds to TRBD2 (5 bases). The CDR3 reads CSVGRGGDTQYF. The CDR3 coding sequence is TGCAGCGTTGGACGGGGTGGAGATACGCAGTATTTT.